The 30 T cell receptor beta chains below all came from one sample that was sequenced in a study of blood T cell repertoires in COVID-19. Assay: immunoSEQ multiplex PCR; the TCRdb copy retains only in-frame clones and omits some. This table holds 320,000 or so clones, roughly 89% found once. Sequenced sample: PBMCs or T cells enriched from blood (not recorded which). Receptor source: a man aged 60 to 69 who had recovered from COVID-19.

The gene calls are TRBV11-1 and TRBJ2-3; 8 nucleotides match TRBD2. This CDR3 contains 16 residues. The V segment lost 0 bases and the J segment 7 bases; nucleotides outside the gene matches: 9. The germline CDR1 and CDR2 sequences are SGHAT and FQDESV (reference sequence). The DNA for the CDR3 is TGTGCCAGCAGCTTAGCTCGGGAGGCGGGAGGTTATACGCAGTATTTT. It specifies CASSLAREAGGYTQYF.

This clone was seen just once. This chain uses TRBV3-1 (or the pseudogene TRBV3-2) with TRBJ2-7, with TRBD2 identical over 15 bases. The CDR3 contains 20 residues. The germline V gene has CDR1 LGHDT and CDR2 YNNKEL (reference sequence). Germline trimming cut 4 bases from V and 0 bases from J; bases unmatched to any gene: 13. In DNA form, the CDR3 reads TGTGCCAGCAGCCGGCCTGGCACGGGACTAGCGGGAGGCAGCTCCTACGAGCAGTACTTC. It codes for CASSRPGTGLAGGSSYEQYF.

The V and J genes are TRBV6-1 and TRBJ2-1; 10 nucleotides align to TRBD2. The trim removed 0 bases at V and 7 bases at J, leaving 21 bases unmatched. The CDR3 extends over 21 amino acids. Germline CDR1 and CDR2: MNHNS and SASEGT. CDR3 DNA sequence: TGTGCCAGCAGTGAAGCGCGTAACTTGGGATTTACTAGCGGGGTTAAAAATGAGCAGTTCTTC. It is translated as CASSEARNLGFTSGVKNEQFF.

CDR3: CSVERVRQGGNQPQHF. The CDR3, as DNA: TGCAGCGTTGAGCGCGTGAGACAGGGTGGCAATCAGCCCCAGCATTTT. This rearrangement joins TRBV29-1 to TRBJ1-5; 7 nucleotides align to TRBD1. Germline CDR1 SQVTM, CDR2 ANQGSEA. The CDR3 sequence is 16 residues long. The V segment lost 3 bases and the J segment 2 bases; nucleotides outside the gene matches: 10. Using reference TRBV29-1 and TRBJ1-5 for the parts outside the CDR3, the full variable domain is SAVISQKPSRDICQRGTSLTIQCQVDSQVTMMFWYRQQPGQSLTLIATANQGSEATYESGFVIDKFPISRPNLTFSTLTVSNMSPEDSSIYLCSVERVRQGGNQPQHFGDGTRLSIL.

The chain has TRBV7-3 and TRBJ2-7, with D perhaps matching TRBD2 (6 bases). The CDR3 sequence is 15 residues long. Germline loops: CDR1 SGHTA, CDR2 FQGTGA. V was shortened by 2 bases and J by 4 bases, with 15 bases between the two germline ends. Written as DNA, the CDR3 is TGTGCCAGCAGCTTAGACAGCGGGTCCCGTTACGAGCAGTACTTC. Protein sequence: CASSLDSGSRYEQYF.

This sequence joins TRBV18 and TRBJ2-3; 8 nucleotides align to TRBD2. V dropped 3 bases and J dropped 1; count of bases not matched to a gene: 9. Germline assignment: CDR1 KGHSH and CDR2 LQKENI. This CDR3 spans 17 amino acids. CDR3 loop: CASSPAFPGGGTDTQYF. Here the CDR3 DNA reads TGTGCCAGCTCACCTGCCTTCCCCGGGGGGGGCACAGATACGCAGTATTTT.

The chain recombines TRBV6-2 or TRBV6-3 with TRBJ2-7, with D perhaps matching TRBD1 (5 bases). Germline CDR1 reads MNHEY; CDR2 reads SVGEGT. CDR3 length: 12 residues. V was cut by 5 bases and J by 3 bases, with 8 bases left in between. CDR3 sequence reads: CASSHDSYEQYF. DNA of the CDR3: TGTGCCAGCAGTCACGACAGCTACGAGCAGTACTTC.

The chain couples TRBV18 to TRBJ2-3; weak D call: TRBD2 (5 bases). Germline V gene data show CDR1 as KGHSH and CDR2 as LQKENI. There are 18 residues in the CDR3. Trimming cost V 6 bases and J 2 bases, with 24 bases left between them. The CDR3 loop is CASSPAPLLGGFTDTQYF. For the CDR3, the DNA is TGTGCCAGCTCCCCAGCCCCGCTGCTGGGCGGGTTCACAGATACGCAGTATTTT.

V is TRBV7-9 and J is TRBJ1-2; D gene ambiguous. Germline V gene sequence: CDR1 SEHNR, CDR2 FQNEAQ (reference sequence). The CDR3 has 17 amino acids. The germline V and J ends were trimmed by 5 bases and 2 bases, with 21 bases remaining between them. The CDR3 DNA reads as TGTGCCAGCAGCCCCATAGGAGCGGGAAATGGGAACTATGGCTACACCTTC. It specifies CASSPIGAGNGNYGYTF.

This clone was counted once. The chain links TRBV5-1 to TRBJ2-5; 8 nucleotides match TRBD2. V was pared by 0 bases and J by 4 bases, with 5 bases of the junction left unmatched. CDR1 and CDR2 from the germline V gene are SGHRS and YFSETQ. CDR3 length equals 15 residues. CDR3 sequence (DNA): TGCGCCAGCAGCTTGGACGGCGGGAGGCTAGAGACCCAGTACTTC. This gives the protein CASSLDGGRLETQYF.

The chain recombines TRBV4-1 with TRBJ1-4; TRBD1 matches 9 bases. Germline V lookup: CDR1 MGHRA, CDR2 YSYEKL. CDR3 length equals 17 residues. With 3 bases clipped from V and 8 bases from J, the junction kept 13 bases outside the gene matches. CDR3 protein: CASSHEGIGTGLEKLFF. For the CDR3, the DNA is TGCGCCAGCAGCCATGAGGGGATTGGGACAGGGTTGGAAAAACTGTTTTTT.

The V call is TRBV5-1, the J call TRBJ2-1; 7 bases map to TRBD1. CDR3 length: 15 amino acids. The junction had 5 bases not matched to a gene; V was cut back by 5 bases and J by 0 bases. CDR1 and CDR2 from the germline V gene are SGHRS and YFSETQ. CDR3 residues: CASSTGVGSYNEQFF. CDR3 DNA sequence: TGCGCCAGCAGTACAGGGGTGGGCTCCTACAATGAGCAGTTCTTC.

This rearrangement joins TRBV6-6 to TRBJ2-1; 12 bases align to TRBD2. The CDR3 is made up of 15 amino acids. The J segment lost 7 bases and the V segment lost 6 bases, leaving 7 bases of the junction unmatched. Germline V lookup: CDR1 MNHNY, CDR2 SVGAGI (reference sequence). DNA for the CDR3: TGTGCCAGCAGCCTAGCGGGAGGGCCTGGGAATGAGCAGTTCTTC. Protein product: CASSLAGGPGNEQFF.

The chain joins TRBV11-2 to TRBJ2-7, with TRBD2 as a possible D gene (5 bases). The ends were cut back, 5 bases at V and 2 bases at J, with 13 bases in the middle. Looked up from germline, CDR1 is SGHAT and CDR2 is FQNNGV. The length of the CDR3 is 14 residues. The CDR3 loop reads CASSPGITAYEQYF. The CDR3 coding sequence is TGTGCCAGCAGCCCCGGGATAACCGCCTACGAGCAGTACTTC.

This rearrangement joins TRBV9 to TRBJ2-3; maybe TRBD2 (7 bases). Germline V CDR1 and CDR2: SGDLS, YYNGEE. CDR3 length: 15 residues. V lost 4 bases, J lost 3 bases, and 15 bases lay in between. The CDR3 nucleotides are TGTGCCAGCAGCAGAACTAGGGGGGGGACAGATACGCAGTATTTT. Amino acid sequence: CASSRTRGGTDTQYF.

The rearrangement uses TRBV30 and TRBJ2-1, with a tentative D call TRBD1 (5 bases). The V end lost 0 bases, the J end lost 4 bases, and 13 bases lay between the germline ends. Germline V lookup: CDR1 GTSNPN, CDR2 SVGIG (reference sequence). The CDR3 loop spans 15 amino acids. The CDR3 nucleotides read TGTGCCTGGAGTGTGAAGTCAACAGGTTACAATGAGCAGTTCTTC. Its translation: CAWSVKSTGYNEQFF.

The chain uses TRBV5-1 and TRBJ2-7; possibly TRBD1 for D (5 bases). Looked up from germline, CDR1 is SGHRS and CDR2 is YFSETQ. V was clipped by 4 bases and J by 7 bases, with 18 bases between them. The CDR3 totals 14 residues. This chain's CDR3 is CASSAPDSSEEQYF. Written as DNA, the CDR3 is TGCGCCAGCAGCGCGCCCGACAGTAGTGAGGAGCAGTACTTC.

The CDR3 loop is CASSFRGGGYGYTF. CDR3 nucleotides: TGTGCCAGCAGCTTTCGAGGGGGTGGATATGGCTACACCTTC. This chain links TRBV5-6 with TRBJ1-2; a weak D match, TRBD1 (6 bases). This CDR3 has 14 amino acids. V was cut by 2 bases and J by 5 bases, with 13 bases left in between. Germline CDR1 and CDR2: SGHDT and YYEEEE.

V gene TRBV5-5 combines with J gene TRBJ2-5, with D unclear. This CDR3 has 14 amino acids. V lost 0 bases, J lost 1 base, and 7 bases lay in between. Germline V CDR1 and CDR2: SGHKS, YYEKEE (reference sequence). This CDR3 is CASSLDILQETQYF. Here the CDR3 DNA reads TGTGCCAGCAGCTTGGACATCCTCCAAGAGACCCAGTACTTC.

This sequence joins TRBV18 and TRBJ2-1; TRBD1 matches at 7 bases. Germline CDR1 is KGHSH and CDR2 is LQKENI. Unmatched junction bases numbered 0, after V lost 3 bases and J lost 1 base. There are 14 residues in the CDR3. The CDR3 bases are TGTGCCAGCTCACCGGACAGGTCCTACAATGAGCAGTTCTTC. Translating gives CASSPDRSYNEQFF.

V and J are TRBV6-5 and TRBJ1-1; D ambiguous. Trimming removed 5 bases from V and 2 bases from J, with 15 bases in between. Germline assignment: CDR1 MNHEY and CDR2 SVGAGI. The CDR3 spans 15 residues. The CDR3: CASSIKPYLNTEAFF. CDR3 DNA sequence: TGTGCCAGCAGTATAAAACCCTACTTAAACACTGAAGCTTTCTTT.

Details on this clone: Other DNA sequences within the sample encode an identical CDR3. V and J are TRBV28 and TRBJ1-1; D is unresolved. Germline lookup yields CDR1 MDHEN and CDR2 SYDVKM. Between the trimmed V and J ends, which lost 6 bases and 0 bases, there was a span of 5 bases. This CDR3 is built from 12 residues. CDR3 in amino acids: CASSLLNTEAFF. DNA of the CDR3: TGTGCCAGCAGCCTTCTGAACACTGAAGCTTTCTTT.

The V call is TRBV6-5, the J call TRBJ1-1; D perhaps matches TRBD1 (6 bases). CDR3 size: 15 residues. CDR1 MNHEY and CDR2 SVGAGI come from the germline V gene. V lost 2 bases and J 5 bases, leaving 15 bases between the germline ends. CDR3 protein: CASSYAQGSETEAFF. CDR3 sequence (DNA): TGTGCCAGCAGTTACGCGCAGGGGAGTGAAACTGAAGCTTTCTTT.

The chain combines TRBV5-1 with TRBJ1-1, with a weak D call TRBD1 (5 bases). The CDR3 runs to 15 residues. CDR1 SGHRS and CDR2 YFSETQ come from the germline V gene. Trimming stripped 1 base from V and 1 base from J, with 11 bases between. CDR3 in amino acids: CASSLYQGGNTEAFF. The CDR3 bases are TGCGCCAGCAGCTTGTATCAGGGCGGGAACACTGAAGCTTTCTTT.

This chain links TRBV28 with TRBJ2-7; 11 bases map to TRBD2. The germline V gene encodes CDR1 MDHEN and CDR2 SYDVKM. The CDR3 has 15 residues. V shed 5 bases and J 10 bases; nucleotides not matched to a gene: 13. CDR3 in amino acids: CASSLIGLAGPQQYF. The CDR3 nucleotides are TGTGCCAGCAGTCTTATCGGACTAGCGGGCCCCCAACAGTACTTC.

J is TRBJ1-2 and V is TRBV7-2; 8 nucleotides agree with TRBD1. CDR1 is SGHTA and CDR2 is FQGNSA in the germline V gene. The CDR3 contains 14 residues. The junction had 7 bases not matched to a gene; V was cut back by 4 bases and J by 6 bases. The CDR3 is CASSSDRAGNGYTF. DNA of the CDR3: TGTGCCAGCAGCTCGGACAGGGCGGGAAATGGCTACACCTTC.

This chain uses TRBV5-6 with TRBJ2-5; D uncertain. Germline V gene data show CDR1 as SGHDT and CDR2 as YYEEEE. V lost 1 base and J lost 1, with 5 bases in between. This CDR3 spans 13 amino acids. The CDR3 DNA is TGTGCCAGCAGCTTGAGGAGCCAAGAGACCCAGTACTTC. This encodes CASSLRSQETQYF.

This sequence joins TRBV7-2 and TRBJ2-1; TRBD2 aligns across 8 bases. Germline CDR1 is SGHTA and CDR2 is FQGNSA. CDR3 length equals 14 residues. Trimming removed 1 base from V and 8 bases from J; junction bases left unmatched: 4. The CDR3 sequence is CASSLGTSGDEQFF. CDR3 in DNA: TGTGCCAGCAGCTTAGGCACTAGCGGCGATGAGCAGTTCTTC.

V gene TRBV5-8 combines with J gene TRBJ1-6, with unresolved D. The CDR3 length is 15 residues. Germline CDR1 SGHTS, CDR2 YDEGEE. Trimming took 2 bases from V and 7 from J, leaving 13 bases between them. The DNA for the CDR3 is TGTGCCAGCAGCTTCCAGACGGGAGTAAATTCACCCCTCCACTTT. Residues: CASSFQTGVNSPLHF.

This chain connects TRBV5-4 to TRBJ1-1; D unclear. V was clipped by 4 bases and J by 2 bases, with 3 bases between them. The CDR3 spans 11 residues. The germline gives CDR1 SGHNT, CDR2 YYREEE (reference sequence). As DNA, the CDR3 is TGTGCCAGCAGCCAAAACACTGAAGCTTTCTTT. This sequence encodes CASSQNTEAFF.